This T cell receptor beta chain came from a study of cytomegalovirus exposure and HLA in healthy donors. Study outcomes and limitations: The investigators catalogued 180 or so TCR beta chains as cytomegalovirus-associated. TCR beta V- and J-gene trimming was later associated with a missense DCLRE1C variant.

From germline, CDR1 is KGHSH and CDR2 LQKENI. V was clipped by 3 bases and J by 4 bases, with 12 bases between them. The CDR3 runs 14 residues. Primers: 60 Vbeta forward and 13 Jbeta reverse. Produced via immunoSEQ multiplex PCR; TCRdb's table is partial and in-frame only. In the table there are approximately 140,000 clones, around 77% of which are singletons. As to this clone: Antigen unknown.

The TCR was taken from a woman in her forties or fifties in good health and CMV-seronegative. V is TRBV18 and J is TRBJ1-2; the D gene is possibly TRBD1 (5 bases). Sequencing input: PBMCs. CDR3 in amino acids: CASSPDDSLYGYTF. The CDR3 region has the DNA TGTGCCAGCTCACCTGACGACAGCCTCTATGGCTACACCTTC.